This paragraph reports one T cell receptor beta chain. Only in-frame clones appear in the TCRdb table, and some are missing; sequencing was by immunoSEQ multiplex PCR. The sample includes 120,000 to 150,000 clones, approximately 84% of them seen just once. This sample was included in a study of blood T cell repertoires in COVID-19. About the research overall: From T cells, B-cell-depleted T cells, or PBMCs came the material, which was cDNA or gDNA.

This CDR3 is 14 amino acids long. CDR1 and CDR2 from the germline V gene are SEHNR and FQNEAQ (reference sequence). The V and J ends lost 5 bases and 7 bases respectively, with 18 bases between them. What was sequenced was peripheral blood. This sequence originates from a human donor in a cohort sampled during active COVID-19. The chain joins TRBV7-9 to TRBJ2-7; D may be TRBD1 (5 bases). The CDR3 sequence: CASSAITGTWEQYF. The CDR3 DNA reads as TGTGCCAGCAGCGCCATCACAGGTACCTGGGAGCAGTACTTC.